These T cell receptor beta chains were read from a single sample in a study of blood T cell repertoires in COVID-19. Sequencing used immunoSEQ multiplex PCR; TCRdb keeps in-frame clones, though not all of them. The table shows around 140,000 clones, with approximately 80% occurring only once. The sample taken for sequencing was peripheral blood. The source is a man aged 65 to 79 who had recovered from COVID-19. Each CDR3 is given with its conserved first and last residue. A D gene is named only where the DNA matches it firmly. Size tells how often a clone was seen (once, few, many) or the class of an expanded clone, and some rows leave it out.

clone_size d_call j_call v_call cdr3_nt cdr3_aa
few - TRBJ1-2 TRBV5-8 TGTGCCAGCAGCTTCGGAGGGAGTCGTGGCTACACCTTC CASSFGGSRGYTF
- TRBD2 TRBJ2-1 TRBV6-5 TGTGCCAGCAGGGCGGGAGGGAGGGAGCAGTTCTTC CASRAGGREQFF
- TRBD2 TRBJ2-7 TRBV2 TGTGCCAGCAGTGAAACTAGCGGGAGCTACGAGCAGTACTTC CASSETSGSYEQYF
- - TRBJ1-5 TRBV30 TGTGCCTGGAGTAAAGGGGAACAGCCCCAGCATTTT CAWSKGEQPQHF
- TRBD2 TRBJ2-1 TRBV6-2/TRBV6-3 TGTGCCAGCAGTTACCCTCAAATGGGGACTAGCGGGAGGGCCTACAATGAGCAGTTCTTC CASSYPQMGTSGRAYNEQFF
many - TRBJ1-5 TRBV3-1/TRBV3-2 TGTGCCAGCAGCCAAGGGCCGCAACAGCCCCAGCATTTT CASSQGPQQPQHF
- - TRBJ1-5 TRBV27 TGTGCCAGCAGTCCCAGGGATAACAATCAGCCCCAGCATTTT CASSPRDNNQPQHF
- - TRBJ1-2 TRBV4-3 TGCGCCAGCAGCCAAGACCGGGGGCGGGGGAACTATGGCTACACCTTC CASSQDRGRGNYGYTF
- TRBD1 TRBJ1-2 TRBV18 TGTGCCAGCTCACCACGTCAACCGGGACAGGGGGCGTATGGCTACACCTTC CASSPRQPGQGAYGYTF
- - TRBJ2-1 TRBV3-1/TRBV3-2 TGTGCCAGCAGCCAAGATGGGGAGGCTATCTACAATGAGCAGTTCTTC CASSQDGEAIYNEQFF
once - TRBJ2-2 TRBV7-9 TGTGCCAGCAGGTGGCGAGGAGGGGGCCCGAACACCGGGGAGCTGTTTTTT CASRWRGGGPNTGELFF
- - TRBJ2-7 TRBV30 TGTGCCTGTCGGGGGGCACCTACGTCCTACGAGCAGTACTTC CACRGAPTSYEQYF
- - TRBJ2-3 TRBV3-1/TRBV3-2 TGTGCCAGCAGCCAAGGACAGCGCACAGATACGCAGTATTTT CASSQGQRTDTQYF
- TRBD2 TRBJ2-1 TRBV14 TGTGCCAGCAGCGAGGCCGGGACTAGCGCAATTAGCTCCTACAATGAGCAGTTCTTC CASSEAGTSAISSYNEQFF
- TRBD1 TRBJ2-1 TRBV3-1/TRBV3-2 TGTGCCAGCAGCCAACCGGGACAGTTCTACAATGAGCAGTTCTTC CASSQPGQFYNEQFF
once TRBD1 TRBJ2-5 TRBV6-1 TGTGCCAGCAGTGACATACCGGGACAGGGGAAAGAGACCCAGTACTTC CASSDIPGQGKETQYF
- - TRBJ1-3 TRBV19 TGTGCCAGTAGTATCTATCACTCCCAGGGCTCTGGAAACACCATATATTTT CASSIYHSQGSGNTIYF
- - TRBJ1-3 TRBV5-1 TGCGCCAGCAGCTTGCAGGGTTCTGGAAACACCATATATTTT CASSLQGSGNTIYF
- TRBD2 TRBJ2-7 TRBV7-7 TGTGCCAGCAGCTCGAGTAGCGGGAGCGGGGGCGAGCAGTACTTC CASSSSSGSGGEQYF
- - TRBJ2-7 TRBV15 TGTGCCACCAGAGCGGGCAGGGAGTACGAGCAGTACTTC CATRAGREYEQYF
- - TRBJ2-2 TRBV6-4 TGTGCCAGCAGTGATTGGGGGGCCGGGGAGCTGTTTTTT CASSDWGAGELFF
- - TRBJ2-7 TRBV9 TGTGCCAGCAGCGTTGGGGCAGACTCCTACGAGCAGTACTTC CASSVGADSYEQYF
- - TRBJ1-4 TRBV5-5 TGTGCCAGCAGCTCGACAGCCTTTAATGAAAAACTGTTTTTT CASSSTAFNEKLFF
- - TRBJ2-7 TRBV5-3 TGTGCCAGAAGCCCACCCCTAGTCGCGGTACACTCCTACGAGCAGTACTTC CARSPPLVAVHSYEQYF